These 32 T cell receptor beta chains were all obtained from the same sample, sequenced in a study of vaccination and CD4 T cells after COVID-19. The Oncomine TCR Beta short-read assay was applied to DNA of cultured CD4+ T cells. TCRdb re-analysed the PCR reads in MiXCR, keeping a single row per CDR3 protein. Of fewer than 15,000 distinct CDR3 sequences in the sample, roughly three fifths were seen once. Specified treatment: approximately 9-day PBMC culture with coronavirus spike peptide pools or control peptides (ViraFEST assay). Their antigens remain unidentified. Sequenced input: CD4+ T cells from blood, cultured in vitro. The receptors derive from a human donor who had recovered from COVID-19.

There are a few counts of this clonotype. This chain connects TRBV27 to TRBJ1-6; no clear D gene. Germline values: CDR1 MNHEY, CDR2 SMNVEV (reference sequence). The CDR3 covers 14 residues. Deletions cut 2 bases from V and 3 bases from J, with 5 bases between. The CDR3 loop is CASSLEVYNSPLHF. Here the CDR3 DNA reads TGTGCCAGCAGTTTAGAGGTCTATAATTCACCCCTCCACTTT.

This CDR3 reads CSARKRGTTEAFF. The CDR3 coding sequence is TGCAGTGCTAGAAAAAGGGGGACCACTGAAGCTTTCTTT. This chain links TRBV20-1 with TRBJ1-1; a possible D gene is TRBD1 (6 bases). The CDR3 totals 13 residues. Germline CDR1 and CDR2: DFQATT and SNEGSKA (reference sequence). V was pared by 2 bases and J by 4 bases, with 11 bases between.

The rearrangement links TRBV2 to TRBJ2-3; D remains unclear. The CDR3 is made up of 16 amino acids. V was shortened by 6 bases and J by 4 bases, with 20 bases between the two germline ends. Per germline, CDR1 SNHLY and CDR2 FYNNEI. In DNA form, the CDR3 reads TGTGCCAGCAGCGCACGAGACTGGGTCGCTCCAGATACGCAGTATTTT. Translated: CASSARDWVAPDTQYF.

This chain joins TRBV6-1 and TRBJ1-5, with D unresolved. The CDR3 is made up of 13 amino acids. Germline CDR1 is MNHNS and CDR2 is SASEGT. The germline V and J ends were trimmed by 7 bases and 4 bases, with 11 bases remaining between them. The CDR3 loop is CASMGSKNQPQHF. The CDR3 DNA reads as TGTGCCAGCATGGGGAGTAAAAATCAGCCCCAGCATTTT.

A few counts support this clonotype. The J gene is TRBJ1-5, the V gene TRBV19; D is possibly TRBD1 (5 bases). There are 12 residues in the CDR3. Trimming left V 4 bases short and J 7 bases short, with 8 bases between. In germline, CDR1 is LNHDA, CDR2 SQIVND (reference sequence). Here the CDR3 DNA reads TGTGCCAGTAGTACATGGGGGCAGCCCCAGCATTTT. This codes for CASSTWGQPQHF.

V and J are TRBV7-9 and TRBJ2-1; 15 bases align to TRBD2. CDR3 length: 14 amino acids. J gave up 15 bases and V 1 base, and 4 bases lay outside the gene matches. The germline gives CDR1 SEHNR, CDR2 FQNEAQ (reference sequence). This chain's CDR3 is CASSLGGTSGRPFF. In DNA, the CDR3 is TGTGCCAGCAGCTTAGGCGGGACTAGCGGGAGGCCGTTCTTC.

CDR3 in amino acids: CATSDPRGKSYF. The CDR3 bases are TGTGCCACCAGTGATCCACGGGGAAAGTCTTATTTT. The rearrangement joins TRBV24-1 to TRBJ1-3; D gene ambiguous. Trimming removed 3 bases at V and 16 bases at J, with 15 bases between. The CDR3 length is 12 residues. The V gene's germline CDR1 is KGHDR and CDR2 SFDVKD.

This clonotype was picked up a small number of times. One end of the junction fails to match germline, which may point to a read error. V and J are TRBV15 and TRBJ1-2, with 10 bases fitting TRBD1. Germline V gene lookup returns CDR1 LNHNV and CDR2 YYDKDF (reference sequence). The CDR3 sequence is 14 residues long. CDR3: CATSTNRDRGFIYF. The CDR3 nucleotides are TGTGCCACCAGCACGAACCGGGACAGGGGATTCATTTACTTC.

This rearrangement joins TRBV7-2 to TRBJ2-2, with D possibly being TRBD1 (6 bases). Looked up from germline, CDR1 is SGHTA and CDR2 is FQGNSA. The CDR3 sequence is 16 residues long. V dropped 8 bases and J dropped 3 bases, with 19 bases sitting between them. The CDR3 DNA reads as TGTGCCAGCCAATCCGGGTGGACAGACTACACCGGGGAGCTGTTTTTT. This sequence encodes CASQSGWTDYTGELFF.

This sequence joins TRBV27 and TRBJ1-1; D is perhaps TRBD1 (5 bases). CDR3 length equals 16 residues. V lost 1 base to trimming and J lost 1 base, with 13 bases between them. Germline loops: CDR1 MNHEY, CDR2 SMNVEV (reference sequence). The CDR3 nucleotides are TGTGCCAGCAGTTTATTCGGGGCCACCTGGAACACTGAAGCTTTCTTT. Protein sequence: CASSLFGATWNTEAFF.

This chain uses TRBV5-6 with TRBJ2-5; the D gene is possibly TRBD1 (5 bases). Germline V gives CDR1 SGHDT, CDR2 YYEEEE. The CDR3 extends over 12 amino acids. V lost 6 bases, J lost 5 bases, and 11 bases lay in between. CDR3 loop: CASTRPGETQYF. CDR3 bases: TGTGCCAGCACCCGTCCAGGGGAGACCCAGTACTTC. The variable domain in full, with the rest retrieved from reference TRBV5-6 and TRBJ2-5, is DAGVTQSPTHLIKTRGQQVTLRCSPKSGHDTVSWYQQALGQGPQFIFQYYEEEERQRGNFPDRFSGHQFPNYSSELNVNALLLGDSALYLCASTRPGETQYFGPGTRLLVL.

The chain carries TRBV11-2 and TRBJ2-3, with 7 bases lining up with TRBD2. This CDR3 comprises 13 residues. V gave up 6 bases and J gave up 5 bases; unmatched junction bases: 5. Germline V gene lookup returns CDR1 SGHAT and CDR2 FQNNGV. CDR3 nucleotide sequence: TGTGCCAGCAGTCTCGGGGAGGGAGATACGCAGTATTTT. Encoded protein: CASSLGEGDTQYF.

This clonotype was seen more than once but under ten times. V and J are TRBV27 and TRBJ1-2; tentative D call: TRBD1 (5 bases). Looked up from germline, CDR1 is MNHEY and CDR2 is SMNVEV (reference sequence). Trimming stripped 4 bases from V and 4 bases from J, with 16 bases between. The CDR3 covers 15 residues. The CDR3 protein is CASSSLQGRVYGYTF. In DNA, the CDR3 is TGTGCCAGCAGTTCCCTCCAGGGCAGGGTCTATGGCTACACCTTC.

The CDR3 nucleotides read TGCGCCTCGCGACCTACAGGGATTGATGAAGCTTTCTTT. This sequence encodes CASRPTGIDEAFF. The chain carries TRBV5-1 and TRBJ1-1, with D possibly TRBD1 on 6 matching bases. This CDR3 has 13 amino acids. Germline CDR1 and CDR2: SGHRS and YFSETQ. Trimming took 10 bases from V and 7 from J, leaving 20 bases between them.

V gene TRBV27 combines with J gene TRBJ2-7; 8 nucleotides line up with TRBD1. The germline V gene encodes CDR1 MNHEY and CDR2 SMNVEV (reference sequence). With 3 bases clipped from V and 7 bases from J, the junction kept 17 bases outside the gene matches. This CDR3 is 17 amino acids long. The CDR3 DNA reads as TGTGCCAGCAGTTTGAGAATCCTAAGACAGGGGCCCTGGGAGCAGTACTTC. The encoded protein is CASSLRILRQGPWEQYF.

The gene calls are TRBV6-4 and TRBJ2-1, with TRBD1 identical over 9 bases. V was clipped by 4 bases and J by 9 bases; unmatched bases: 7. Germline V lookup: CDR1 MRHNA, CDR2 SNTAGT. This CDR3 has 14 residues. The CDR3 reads CASSAKQGAGEQFF. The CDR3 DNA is TGTGCCAGCAGTGCTAAACAGGGGGCAGGTGAGCAGTTCTTC.

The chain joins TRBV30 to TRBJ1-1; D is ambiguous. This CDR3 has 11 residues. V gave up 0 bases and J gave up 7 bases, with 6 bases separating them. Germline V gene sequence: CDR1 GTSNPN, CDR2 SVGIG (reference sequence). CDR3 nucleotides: TGTGCCTGGAGTGTTTGGTTTGAAGCTTTCTTT. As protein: CAWSVWFEAFF.

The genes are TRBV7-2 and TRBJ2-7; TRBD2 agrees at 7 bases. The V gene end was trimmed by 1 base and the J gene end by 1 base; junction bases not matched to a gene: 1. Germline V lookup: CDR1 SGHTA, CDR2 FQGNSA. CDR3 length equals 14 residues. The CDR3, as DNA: TGTGCCAGCAGCTTAGGGGGAGGGTCCTACGAGCAGTACTTC. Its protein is CASSLGGGSYEQYF.

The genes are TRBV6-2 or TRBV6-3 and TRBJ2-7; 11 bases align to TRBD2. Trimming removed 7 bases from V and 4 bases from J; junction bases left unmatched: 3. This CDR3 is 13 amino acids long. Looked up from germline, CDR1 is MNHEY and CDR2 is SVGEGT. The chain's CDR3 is CASTRTSGYEQYF. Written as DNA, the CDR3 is TGTGCCAGCACCCGGACTAGCGGGTACGAGCAGTACTTC.

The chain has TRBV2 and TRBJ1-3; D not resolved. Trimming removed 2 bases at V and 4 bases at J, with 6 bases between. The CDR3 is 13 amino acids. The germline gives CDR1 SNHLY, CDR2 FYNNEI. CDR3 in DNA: TGTGCCAGCAGTGAAAACACAGGAAACACCATATATTTT. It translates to CASSENTGNTIYF.

CDR3 amino acids: CATSRVRLAQETQYF. The CDR3 DNA sequence: TGTGCCACCAGCAGAGTCAGACTAGCCCAAGAGACCCAGTACTTC. The J gene is TRBJ2-5, the V gene TRBV15, with TRBD2 identical over 7 bases. This CDR3 spans 15 amino acids. Germline loops: CDR1 LNHNV, CDR2 YYDKDF (reference sequence). Trimming cost V 1 base and J 1 base; bases outside gene matches: 3.

The CDR3 region is CASSLGQGTEAFF. CDR3 nucleotides: TGTGCCAGCAGCTTAGGGCAGGGGACTGAAGCTTTCTTT. The chain recombines TRBV11-3 with TRBJ1-1, with D tentatively TRBD1 (6 bases). Germline values: CDR1 SGHNT, CDR2 YENEEA. The CDR3 length is 13 residues. Trimming removed 1 base from V and 5 bases from J, with 8 bases in between. Looking up the rest from reference TRBV11-3 and TRBJ1-1 gives the full variable domain: EAGVVQSPRYKIIEKKQPVAFWCNPISGHNTLYWYLQNLGQGPELLIRYENEEAVDDSQLPKDRFSAERLKGVDSTLKIQPAELGDSAVYLCASSLGQGTEAFFGQGTRLTVV.

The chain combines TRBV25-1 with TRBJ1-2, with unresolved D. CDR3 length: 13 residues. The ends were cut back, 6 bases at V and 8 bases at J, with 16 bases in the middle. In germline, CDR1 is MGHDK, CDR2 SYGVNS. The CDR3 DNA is TGTGCCAGCAGCTTGACAAACGAGGGCGGCTACACCTTC. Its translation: CASSLTNEGGYTF.

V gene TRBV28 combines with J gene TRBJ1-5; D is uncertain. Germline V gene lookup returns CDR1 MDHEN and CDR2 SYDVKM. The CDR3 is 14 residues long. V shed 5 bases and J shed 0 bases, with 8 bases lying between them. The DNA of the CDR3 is TGTGCCAGCAGTGCCCCGTATAGCAATCAGCCCCAGCATTTT. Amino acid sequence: CASSAPYSNQPQHF.

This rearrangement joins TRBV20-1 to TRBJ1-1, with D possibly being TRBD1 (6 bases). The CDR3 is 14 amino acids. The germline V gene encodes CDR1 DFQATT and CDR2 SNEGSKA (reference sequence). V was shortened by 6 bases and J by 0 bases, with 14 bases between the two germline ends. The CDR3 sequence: CSARGGRLNTEAFF. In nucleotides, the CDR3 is TGCAGTGCCCGGGGGGGGCGATTGAACACTGAAGCTTTCTTT.

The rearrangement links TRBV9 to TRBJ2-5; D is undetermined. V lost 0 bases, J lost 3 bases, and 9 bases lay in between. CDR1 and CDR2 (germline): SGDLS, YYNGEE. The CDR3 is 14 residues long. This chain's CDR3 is CASSVGVVEETQYF. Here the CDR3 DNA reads TGTGCCAGCAGCGTAGGAGTAGTTGAAGAGACCCAGTACTTC. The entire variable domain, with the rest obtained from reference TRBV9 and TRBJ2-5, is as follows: DSGVTQTPKHLITATGQRVTLRCSPRSGDLSVYWYQQSLDQGLQFLIQYYNGEERAKGNILERFSAQQFPDLHSELNLSSLELGDSALYFCASSVGVVEETQYFGPGTRLLVL.

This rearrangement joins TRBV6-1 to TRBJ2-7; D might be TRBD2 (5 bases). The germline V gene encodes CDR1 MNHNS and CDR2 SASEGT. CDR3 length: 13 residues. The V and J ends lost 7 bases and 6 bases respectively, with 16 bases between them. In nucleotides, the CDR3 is TGTGCCAGCACCACCGGCCGGGGTACCGAGCAGTACTTC. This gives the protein CASTTGRGTEQYF.

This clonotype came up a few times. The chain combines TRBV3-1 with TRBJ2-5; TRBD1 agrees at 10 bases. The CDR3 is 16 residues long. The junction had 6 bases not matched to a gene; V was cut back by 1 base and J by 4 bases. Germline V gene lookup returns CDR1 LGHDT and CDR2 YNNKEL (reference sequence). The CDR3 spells CASSQALTGGGETQYF. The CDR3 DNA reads TGTGCCAGCAGCCAAGCCTTGACAGGGGGCGGAGAGACCCAGTACTTC.

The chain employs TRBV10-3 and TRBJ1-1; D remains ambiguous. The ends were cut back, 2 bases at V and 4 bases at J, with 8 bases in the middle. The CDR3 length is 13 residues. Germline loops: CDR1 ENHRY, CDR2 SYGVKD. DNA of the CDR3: TGTGCCATCAGTGAGCAGGCAGCCACTGAAGCTTTCTTT. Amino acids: CAISEQAATEAFF.

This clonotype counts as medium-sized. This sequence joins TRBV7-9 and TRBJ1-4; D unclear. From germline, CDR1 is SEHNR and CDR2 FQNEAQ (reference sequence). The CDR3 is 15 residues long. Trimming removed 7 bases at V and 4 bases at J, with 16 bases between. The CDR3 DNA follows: TGTGCCAGCACCTTGGGCACAGATTTTAATGAAAAACTGTTTTTT. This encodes CASTLGTDFNEKLFF. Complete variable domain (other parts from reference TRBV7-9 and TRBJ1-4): DTGVSQNPRHKITKRGQNVTFRCDPISEHNRLYWYRQTLGQGPEFLTYFQNEAQLEKSRLLSDRFSAERPKGSFSTLEIQRTEQGDSAMYLCASTLGTDFNEKLFFGSGTQLSVL.

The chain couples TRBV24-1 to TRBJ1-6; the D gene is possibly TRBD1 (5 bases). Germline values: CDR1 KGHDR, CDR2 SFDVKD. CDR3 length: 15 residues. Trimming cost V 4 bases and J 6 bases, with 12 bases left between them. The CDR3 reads CATSDRQSGNSPLHF. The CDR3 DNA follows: TGTGCCACCAGTGACCGACAGTCGGGTAATTCACCCCTCCACTTT.

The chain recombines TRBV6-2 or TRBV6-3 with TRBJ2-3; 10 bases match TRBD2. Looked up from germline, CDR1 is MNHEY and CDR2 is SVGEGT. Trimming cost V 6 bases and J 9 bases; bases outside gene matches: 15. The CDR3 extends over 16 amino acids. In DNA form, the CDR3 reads TGTGCCAGCAGAACCGGGACTAGCGCCTCCCGCGCCACGCAGTATTTT. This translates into CASRTGTSASRATQYF.